The 24 T cell receptor beta chains reported below all come from one sample, sequenced in a study of T cell repertoires in cytomegalovirus infection (dated by TCRdb to the late 2010s). Sequencing used an Illumina HiSeq 1500. TCRdb redid the processing of the public reads, applying fastp at Q25 and MiXCR, and retained in-frame beta chains. For every CDR3 protein sequence, its rows merge into one entry that carries the most common genes and DNA. In all, the sample holds under 600,000 distinct CDR3 sequences, and approximately 17% of those were seen once. Roughly a quarter of the sample is in the top ten clones. The sequenced sample consisted of CD8+ T cells from PBMCs. The receptors were sampled from a human donor in good health (CMV status not recorded). Some clones in this sample may be carry-over from other donors' samples.

Ten or more counts support this clonotype. This chain joins TRBV2 and TRBJ2-7; TRBD2 matches 10 bases. Per the germline V gene, CDR1 is SNHLY and CDR2 is FYNNEI. CDR3 length: 16 amino acids. J was trimmed by 3 bases and V by 6 bases; bases with no gene match: 11. The CDR3 DNA is TGTGCCAGCAGGGTTAGGACTAGCGGAATGCACTACGAGCAGTACTTC. Protein: CASRVRTSGMHYEQYF.

This clonotype turned up a few times. The chain uses TRBV12-3 or TRBV12-4 and TRBJ1-2; D may be TRBD1 (5 bases). The CDR3 extends over 12 amino acids. V was clipped by 7 bases and J by 2 bases, with 8 bases between them. CDR3 in amino acids: CASTTVNYGYTF. In nucleotides, the CDR3 is TGTGCCAGCACGACAGTAAACTATGGCTACACCTTC.

The table lists this clonotype with a few counts. V is TRBV14 and J is TRBJ2-7; 8 bases are a match to TRBD1. Germline V CDR1 and CDR2: SGHDN, FVKESK. V lost 5 bases, J lost 0 bases, and 9 bases stayed unmatched. CDR3 length: 16 residues. The chain's CDR3 is CASSGFGQGRSYEQYF. The CDR3 nucleotides are TGTGCCAGCAGCGGTTTCGGACAGGGCCGCTCCTACGAGCAGTACTTC.

This clonotype was observed many times. V and J are TRBV28 and TRBJ2-6, with D maybe TRBD1 (6 bases). This CDR3 contains 16 residues. V was pared by 6 bases and J by 0 bases, with 12 bases between. Germline V gives CDR1 MDHEN, CDR2 SYDVKM. The CDR3 coding sequence is TGTGCCAGCAGACAGGGCCGATCCTCTGGGGCCAACGTCCTGACTTTC. This encodes CASRQGRSSGANVLTF.

This clonotype appeared many times. The chain employs TRBV7-9 and TRBJ1-1, with D hard to call. Germline CDR1 reads SEHNR; CDR2 reads FQNEAQ (reference sequence). V was trimmed by 2 bases and J by 4 bases, leaving 8 bases between them. The CDR3 sequence is 13 residues long. CDR3 sequence reads: CASSLLLSTEAFF. The CDR3 nucleotides read TGTGCCAGCAGCTTACTATTGAGCACTGAAGCTTTCTTT.

V gene TRBV15 combines with J gene TRBJ2-7; D unclear. V was clipped by 4 bases and J by 3 bases, with 4 bases between them. This CDR3 has 11 amino acids. Germline CDR1 LNHNV, CDR2 YYDKDF (reference sequence). The CDR3 here is CATSNGYEQYF. Written as DNA, the CDR3 is TGTGCCACCAGCAATGGCTACGAGCAGTACTTC.

Many counts were recorded for this clonotype. The chain combines TRBV7-3 with TRBJ2-1; 14 bases line up with TRBD2. The trim removed 5 bases at V and 7 bases at J, leaving 7 bases unmatched. The CDR3 is made up of 16 amino acids. Per the germline V gene, CDR1 is SGHTA and CDR2 is FQGTGA. DNA of the CDR3: TGTGCCAGCAGCAAGGGACTAGCGGGAGTAAAAAATGAGCAGTTCTTC. Its translation: CASSKGLAGVKNEQFF.

At least ten counts were recorded for this clonotype. The gene calls are TRBV7-9 and TRBJ2-7; possibly TRBD2 for D (7 bases). Trimming left V 1 base short and J 3 bases short, with 16 bases between. Germline CDR1 is SEHNR and CDR2 is FQNEAQ (reference sequence). This CDR3 has 16 residues. The chain's CDR3 is CASSLVGGGALYEQYF. In DNA, the CDR3 is TGTGCCAGCAGCTTAGTAGGGGGGGGGGCCCTCTACGAGCAGTACTTC.

This clonotype showed up many times. V is TRBV4-1 and J is TRBJ2-7; the match to TRBD2 covers 7 bases. The CDR3 is made up of 16 amino acids. V was clipped by 3 bases and J by 0 bases; unmatched bases: 8. The germline gives CDR1 MGHRA, CDR2 YSYEKL. The CDR3 bases are TGCGCCAGCAGCCAGGGAGCGGGGAGAAGCTCCTACGAGCAGTACTTC. Translation: CASSQGAGRSSYEQYF.

Concerning this clonotype itself: The conserved phenylalanine or tryptophan is not found at the CDR3 terminus, so this likely reflects a read error. The chain is built from TRBV11-2 and TRBJ2-1, with a tentative D call TRBD1 (5 bases). CDR3 length: 18 amino acids. Trimming took off 6 bases at V and 7 bases at J, with 28 bases between the two ends. The germline V gene encodes CDR1 SGHAT and CDR2 FQNNGV. As DNA, the CDR3 is TGTGCCAGCAGGGAGTTCCCGAGGCCAGGGCCTGAGACTAATGAGCAGTTCTTA. Encoded protein: CASREFPRPGPETNEQFL.

This clonotype has a handful of counts. The chain carries TRBV7-9 and TRBJ2-7; 10 nucleotides line up with TRBD1. The V segment lost 5 bases and the J segment 6 bases; nucleotides outside the gene matches: 10. The CDR3 is 15 residues long. CDR1 SEHNR and CDR2 FQNEAQ come from the germline V gene (reference sequence). The CDR3 spells CASSGDRGYPREQYF. The CDR3 bases are TGTGCCAGCAGCGGGGACAGGGGCTATCCTCGCGAGCAGTACTTC.

The chain links TRBV6-6 to TRBJ1-2, with 10 bases that match TRBD1. Germline V CDR1 and CDR2: MNHNY, SVGAGI (reference sequence). The CDR3 is 12 amino acids. V was clipped by 11 bases and J by 6 bases; unmatched bases: 6. In DNA, the CDR3 is TGTGCCCTGACAGGGGGCAATGATGGCTACACCTTC. It translates to CALTGGNDGYTF.

This clonotype was observed a few times. This chain links TRBV7-6 with TRBJ2-2; 7 positions agree with TRBD2. The CDR3 covers 17 residues. Germline CDR1 and CDR2: SGHVS and FNYEAQ. Unmatched junction bases numbered 15, after V lost 5 bases and J lost 6 bases. CDR3 sequence reads: CASSAMPRLASPGELFF. The CDR3 nucleotides read TGTGCCAGCAGCGCAATGCCGAGACTAGCATCCCCCGGGGAGCTGTTTTTT. The full variable domain, with the rest looked up from reference TRBV7-6 and TRBJ2-2, is GAGVSQSPRYKVTKRGQDVALRCDPISGHVSLYWYRQALGQGPEFLTYFNYEAQQDKSGLPNDRFSAERPEGSISTLTIQRTEQRDSAMYRCASSAMPRLASPGELFFGEGSRLTVL.

The chain combines TRBV28 with TRBJ2-3; TRBD1 agrees at 9 bases. Germline V gives CDR1 MDHEN, CDR2 SYDVKM. The CDR3 sequence is 14 residues long. J gave up 4 bases and V 7 bases, and 6 bases lay outside the gene matches. The CDR3 here is CASIPGQGADTQYF. CDR3 nucleotides: TGTGCCAGCATTCCGGGACAGGGCGCAGATACGCAGTATTTT.

This clonotype was observed many times. This rearrangement joins TRBV27 to TRBJ2-7, with TRBD1 matching 9 bases. Looked up from germline, CDR1 is MNHEY and CDR2 is SMNVEV (reference sequence). The CDR3 runs to 15 residues. V trimming: 2 bases; J trimming: 4 bases; junction bases outside the gene matches: 6. CDR3 region: CASSLSTGGPYEQYF. In DNA, the CDR3 is TGTGCCAGCAGTTTAAGTACAGGGGGCCCGTACGAGCAGTACTTC.

This clonotype occurred many times. This rearrangement joins TRBV12-3 or TRBV12-4 to TRBJ2-7; 10 bases match TRBD1. J lost 3 bases, V lost 6 bases, and 8 bases had no gene match. The CDR3 runs 15 residues. The CDR3 loop reads CASRVNRDRGYEQYF. As DNA, the CDR3 is TGTGCCAGCAGGGTAAACCGGGACAGGGGCTACGAGCAGTACTTC.

Ten or more counts support this clonotype. The chain links TRBV7-2 to TRBJ2-7, with D tentatively TRBD2 (5 bases). The germline V gene has CDR1 SGHTA and CDR2 FQGNSA. The CDR3 totals 13 residues. Trimming left V 4 bases short and J 3 bases short, with 10 bases between. CDR3 nucleotide sequence: TGTGCCAGCAGCTCCGGACTTCTCTACGAGCAGTACTTC. Encoded protein: CASSSGLLYEQYF.

This chain uses TRBV19 with TRBJ2-3, with D perhaps matching TRBD2 (6 bases). Germline lookup yields CDR1 LNHDA and CDR2 SQIVND (reference sequence). V shed 6 bases and J shed 1 base, with 11 bases lying between them. The CDR3 extends over 14 amino acids. CDR3 amino acids: CASRWDSGTDTQYF. In DNA, the CDR3 is TGTGCCAGTAGGTGGGACTCGGGCACAGATACGCAGTATTTT.

The chain joins TRBV5-1 to TRBJ1-2; 8 bases fit TRBD1. Germline V gene sequence: CDR1 SGHRS, CDR2 YFSETQ. V dropped 3 bases and J dropped 10; count of bases not matched to a gene: 8. The CDR3 loop spans 13 amino acids. CDR3 DNA: TGCGCCAGCAGCTCGGACAGGGTCGACGTCTACACCTTC. It translates to CASSSDRVDVYTF.

The sample holds many counts of this clonotype. The rearrangement uses TRBV28 and TRBJ1-1; D is unclear. V lost 6 bases, J lost 2 bases, and 10 bases lay in between. The V gene's germline CDR1 is MDHEN and CDR2 SYDVKM. This CDR3 has 13 residues. CDR3 loop: CASRLPGNTEAFF. CDR3 DNA: TGTGCCAGCAGACTTCCAGGAAACACTGAAGCTTTCTTT. Full variable domain (remainder filled in from reference TRBV28 and TRBJ1-1): DVKVTQSSRYLVKRTGEKVFLECVQDMDHENMFWYRQDPGLGLRLIYFSYDVKMKEKGDIPEGYSVSREKKERFSLILESASTNQTSMYLCASRLPGNTEAFFGQGTRLTVV.

V usage is TRBV18 and J usage is TRBJ1-1, with 7 nucleotides matching TRBD1. In germline, CDR1 is KGHSH, CDR2 LQKENI. This CDR3 is 16 amino acids long. The J segment lost 0 bases and the V segment lost 3 bases, leaving 7 bases of the junction unmatched. This CDR3 is CASSPRRQGLNTEAFF. As DNA, the CDR3 is TGTGCCAGCTCACCCCGGAGACAGGGCCTGAACACTGAAGCTTTCTTT.

This clonotype was counted at least ten times. V and J are TRBV6-5 and TRBJ2-7; 7 bases line up with TRBD2. This CDR3 is 16 amino acids long. V shed 5 bases, J shed 6 bases, and the junction held 16 bases outside the gene matches. Germline-derived CDR1 and CDR2 are MNHEY and SVGAGI. The CDR3 is CASSPSVGLTSLEQYF. In nucleotides, the CDR3 is TGTGCCAGCAGTCCCTCGGTGGGACTAACTTCCCTCGAGCAGTACTTC.

This clonotype was counted ten times or more. The gene calls are TRBV7-9 and TRBJ2-7, with TRBD2 matching over 8 bases. This CDR3 region has 17 residues. Per the germline V gene, CDR1 is SEHNR and CDR2 is FQNEAQ (reference sequence). V trimming: 3 bases; J trimming: 1 base; junction bases outside the gene matches: 11. CDR3 residues: CASSLNFPGGLSYEQYF. The CDR3 region has the DNA TGTGCCAGCAGCTTGAATTTCCCGGGGGGGCTTTCCTACGAGCAGTACTTC.

The chain recombines TRBV18 with TRBJ2-1; D is unclear. The V gene lost 3 bases and the J gene lost 8 bases, with 11 bases spanning the gap. The CDR3 totals 13 residues. The germline V gene has CDR1 KGHSH and CDR2 LQKENI. Here the CDR3 reads CASSPETADEQFF. The DNA for the CDR3 is TGTGCCAGCTCACCGGAGACCGCCGATGAGCAGTTCTTC.